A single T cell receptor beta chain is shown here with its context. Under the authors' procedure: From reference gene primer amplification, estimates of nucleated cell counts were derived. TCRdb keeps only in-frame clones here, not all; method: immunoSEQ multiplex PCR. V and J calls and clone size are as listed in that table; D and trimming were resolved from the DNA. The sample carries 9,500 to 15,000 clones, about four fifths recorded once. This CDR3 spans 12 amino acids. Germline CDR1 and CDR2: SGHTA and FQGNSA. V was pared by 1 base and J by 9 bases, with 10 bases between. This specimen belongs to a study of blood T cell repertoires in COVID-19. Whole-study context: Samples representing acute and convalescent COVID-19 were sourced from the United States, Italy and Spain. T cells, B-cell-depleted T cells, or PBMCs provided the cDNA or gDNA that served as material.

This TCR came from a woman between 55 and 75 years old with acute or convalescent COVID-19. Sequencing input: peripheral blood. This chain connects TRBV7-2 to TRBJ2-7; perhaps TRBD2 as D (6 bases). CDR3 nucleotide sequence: TGTGCCAGCAGCTTAGGAGGAGGGGTGCAGTACTTC. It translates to CASSLGGGVQYF.